This T cell receptor beta chain was documented in a study of blood T cells in healthy people across ages. Germline CDR1 is SGHVS and CDR2 is FNYEAQ. This CDR3 contains 16 residues. V was pared by 0 bases and J by 2 bases, with 5 bases of the junction left unmatched. Together with a sample-barcoded 5' primer, a J-beta primer mix was included in a second PCR lasting about 6 to 11 cycles. Every sample returned 2.5 million or more CDR3-containing paired-end reads. MiXCR, run by TCRdb on the 5' RACE reads, gives a single entry per CDR3 protein. Seen here are under 700,000 distinct CDR3 sequences, under 30% observed once, and the top ten hold 8.5% to 9.5%. Study-wide results and caveats: Unsorted PBMCs prevented conclusive naive versus antigen-experienced comparison.

Turning to this clonotype: Its antigen is currently unknown.

This same sample was also part of a study on T cells of mothers and their children. As that report states: Healthy Caucasian mothers, a few in number, and their six children were the donors. Every mother produced more than 10 million TCR beta CDR3 reads, whereas every child provided 2.5 million to 3 million.

The sample comprised blood. This receptor was obtained from a boy between 10 and 17 years old in good health. This chain links TRBV7-6 with TRBJ2-3, with TRBD2 identical over 7 bases. The CDR3 nucleotides are TGTGCCAGCAGCTTAGCAGCGGGGCTCCTCACAGATACGCAGTATTTT. This translates into CASSLAAGLLTDTQYF.